These T cell receptor beta chains were read from a single sample in a study of cytomegalovirus exposure and HLA in healthy donors. TCRdb keeps only in-frame clones here, not all; method: immunoSEQ multiplex PCR. The profile shows 75,000 to 90,000 clones, around 82% of them singletons. The sample taken for sequencing was PBMCs. These receptors all stem from a man aged 50-60 years in good health and CMV-seronegative. CDR3s leave out the opening cysteine and the closing phenylalanine or tryptophan. A row's size may be missing; if present it is once, few, many or a size class.

j_call: TRBJ2-2; v_call: TRBV2; clone_size: -; cdr3_aa: ASSKDRGTGELF
j_call: TRBJ2-7; v_call: TRBV7-2; clone_size: -; cdr3_aa: ASSFAGPTYEQY
j_call: TRBJ1-1; v_call: TRBV19; clone_size: few; cdr3_aa: ASSTQVMNTEAF
j_call: TRBJ2-5; v_call: TRBV4-1; clone_size: few; cdr3_aa: ASSQDRTGGLETQY
j_call: TRBJ2-7; v_call: TRBV6-5; clone_size: -; cdr3_aa: ASTGTGPYEQY
j_call: TRBJ2-3; v_call: TRBV9; clone_size: -; cdr3_aa: ASSRSTSGGWADTQY
j_call: TRBJ1-4; v_call: TRBV4-1; clone_size: -; cdr3_aa: ASSQGLGFLEKLF
j_call: TRBJ1-6; v_call: TRBV27; clone_size: -; cdr3_aa: ASSRPGQYNSPLH
j_call: TRBJ2-5; v_call: TRBV10-3; clone_size: -; cdr3_aa: AISVRPRQETQY
j_call: TRBJ1-1; v_call: TRBV18; clone_size: -; cdr3_aa: ASSLWDSDTEAF
j_call: TRBJ2-7; v_call: TRBV6-1; clone_size: -; cdr3_aa: ASSVSFVYEQY
j_call: TRBJ2-1; v_call: TRBV4-3; clone_size: -; cdr3_aa: ASSQDTGGPYNEQF
j_call: TRBJ2-5; v_call: TRBV25-1; clone_size: -; cdr3_aa: ASSEYGTLETQY
j_call: TRBJ2-7; v_call: TRBV6-6; clone_size: -; cdr3_aa: ASSYLQGTYEQY
j_call: TRBJ2-5; v_call: TRBV10-3; clone_size: -; cdr3_aa: AIAAETQY
j_call: TRBJ1-1; v_call: TRBV30; clone_size: -; cdr3_aa: AWSIDRRTEAF
j_call: TRBJ2-7; v_call: TRBV11-1; clone_size: -; cdr3_aa: ASRPREVIAYEQY
j_call: TRBJ1-4; v_call: TRBV4-2; clone_size: few; cdr3_aa: ASSQHGQGLEKLF
j_call: TRBJ2-1; v_call: TRBV9; clone_size: once; cdr3_aa: ASSDNRGRDEQF
j_call: TRBJ1-5; v_call: TRBV18; clone_size: once; cdr3_aa: ASSPSRGGSNQPQH
j_call: TRBJ2-1; v_call: TRBV30; clone_size: -; cdr3_aa: AWRRASGVREYNEQF
j_call: TRBJ1-6; v_call: TRBV30; clone_size: -; cdr3_aa: AWRGGESRYSPLH